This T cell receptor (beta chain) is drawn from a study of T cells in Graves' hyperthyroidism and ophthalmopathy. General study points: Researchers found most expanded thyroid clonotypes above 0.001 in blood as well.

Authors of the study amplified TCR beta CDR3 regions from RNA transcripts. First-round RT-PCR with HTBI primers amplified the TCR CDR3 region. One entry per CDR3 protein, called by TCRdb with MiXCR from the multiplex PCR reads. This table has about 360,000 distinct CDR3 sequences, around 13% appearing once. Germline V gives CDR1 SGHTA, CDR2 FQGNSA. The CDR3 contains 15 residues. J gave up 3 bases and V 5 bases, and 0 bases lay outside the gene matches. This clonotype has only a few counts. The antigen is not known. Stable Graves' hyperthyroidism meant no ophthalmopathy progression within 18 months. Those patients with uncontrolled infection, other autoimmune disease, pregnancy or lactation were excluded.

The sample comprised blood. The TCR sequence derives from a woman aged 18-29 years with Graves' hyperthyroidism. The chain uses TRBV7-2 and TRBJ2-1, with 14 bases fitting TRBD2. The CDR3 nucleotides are TGTGCCAGCAGCGGGACTAGCGGGAGCTACAATGAGCAGTTCTTC. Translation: CASSGTSGSYNEQFF.